This TCR beta chain stems from a study of monozygotic twins with inflammatory bowel disease. The CDR3 totals 14 residues. TCRdb reprocessed the 5' RACE reads and keeps a single row for each CDR3 protein, giving no DNA. Recorded here are 150,000 or so distinct CDR3 sequences; the top ten clones represent about 8%. V usage is TRBV12-3 or TRBV12-4 and J usage is TRBJ1-1. Sequencing input: blood. This TCR was sampled from a human donor with ulcerative colitis or Crohn's disease, or a healthy co-twin of an affected twin (not recorded which). CDR3 loop: CASSLQGLRTEAFF.